The 23 T cell receptor beta chains listed next were all sequenced from one sample in a study of identifying expanded T cells in peripheral blood. Repertoires were generated with immunoSEQ multiplex PCR, while TCRdb's copy carries only in-frame clones and drops some. The data hold about 80,000 clones, with 88% observed a single time. The sample consisted of blood. The receptors come from a person aged 18 to 69 in good health.

The gene calls are TRBV5-1 and TRBJ1-3, with D perhaps TRBD1 (5 bases). This CDR3 is built from 16 residues. V dropped 1 base and J dropped 7 bases, with 18 bases sitting between them. CDR1 is SGHRS and CDR2 is YFSETQ in the germline V gene. The CDR3 nucleotides are TGCGCCAGCAGCTTGACCGCTGGATCCGGGGGGAACACCATATATTTT. Amino acids: CASSLTAGSGGNTIYF.

The rearrangement uses TRBV6-6 and TRBJ1-5, with 7 bases aligning to TRBD1. Germline loops: CDR1 MNHNY, CDR2 SVGAGI (reference sequence). With V trimmed by 7 bases and J by 3 bases, 3 bases remained unmatched. This CDR3 region has 13 residues. DNA for the CDR3: TGTGCCAGCAAAGACAGGGACAATCAGCCCCAGCATTTT. Translated: CASKDRDNQPQHF.

This chain uses TRBV27 with TRBJ2-1; 9 positions match TRBD1. CDR3 size: 15 residues. Germline values: CDR1 MNHEY, CDR2 SMNVEV (reference sequence). J lost 7 bases, V lost 0 bases, and 4 bases had no gene match. CDR3 DNA sequence: TGTGCCAGCAGTTTATCACAGGGGGCGTGGAATGAGCAGTTCTTC. It is translated as CASSLSQGAWNEQFF.

The chain joins TRBV29-1 to TRBJ2-5, with TRBD1 as a possible D gene (6 bases). CDR3 length: 12 amino acids. V was clipped by 7 bases and J by 4 bases, with 13 bases between them. Germline lookup yields CDR1 SQVTM and CDR2 ANQGSEA. The CDR3 loop reads CSARMGAETQYF. As DNA, the CDR3 is TGCAGCGCCAGGATGGGGGCAGAGACCCAGTACTTC.

The chain couples TRBV5-6 to TRBJ2-7; 8 bases map to TRBD2. CDR1 and CDR2 (germline): SGHDT, YYEEEE. This CDR3 region has 17 residues. Unmatched junction bases numbered 15, after V lost 5 bases and J lost 2 bases. Here the CDR3 reads CASRSSEKGTSTYEQYF. For the CDR3, the DNA is TGTGCCAGCAGATCCAGTGAGAAGGGGACTAGTACCTACGAGCAGTACTTC. Filled out from reference TRBV5-6 and TRBJ2-7, the complete variable domain reads DAGVTQSPTHLIKTRGQQVTLRCSPKSGHDTVSWYQQALGQGPQFIFQYYEEEERQRGNFPDRFSGHQFPNYSSELNVNALLLGDSALYLCASRSSEKGTSTYEQYFGPGTRLTVT.

The chain recombines TRBV5-6 with TRBJ2-2; the D gene could be TRBD1 or TRBD2 (6 bases each). CDR1 and CDR2 (germline): SGHDT, YYEEEE. The CDR3 loop spans 18 amino acids. V was pared by 0 bases and J by 3 bases, with 18 bases between. CDR3 DNA sequence: TGTGCCAGCAGCTTGGCCCCTGGGCGAGGGGGGTACACCGGGGAGCTGTTTTTT. Amino acids: CASSLAPGRGGYTGELFF.

This clone came up once. The V and J genes are TRBV18 and TRBJ2-1, with 11 positions matching TRBD2. The V gene's germline CDR1 is KGHSH and CDR2 LQKENI. The CDR3 runs to 16 residues. V gave up 3 bases and J gave up 7 bases; unmatched junction bases: 8. This CDR3 reads CASSPLAGGPGNEQFF. DNA for the CDR3: TGTGCCAGCTCACCTTTAGCGGGGGGGCCGGGGAATGAGCAGTTCTTC.

The genes are TRBV5-6 and TRBJ1-6, with D unresolved. The length of the CDR3 is 13 residues. Germline CDR1 reads SGHDT; CDR2 reads YYEEEE. Trimming took off 5 bases at V and 6 bases at J, with 9 bases between the two ends. The CDR3 sequence: CASSSGVNSPLHF. The CDR3 bases are TGTGCCAGCAGTAGCGGAGTTAATTCACCCCTCCACTTT.

The chain has TRBV5-1 and TRBJ1-4; D ambiguous. V was cut by 2 bases and J by 8 bases, with 10 bases left in between. CDR3 size: 13 residues. Per germline, CDR1 SGHRS and CDR2 YFSETQ. CDR3 nucleotide sequence: TGCGCCAGCAGCTTTGGGTTGAGGGAAAAACTGTTTTTT. Translated: CASSFGLREKLFF.

This chain links TRBV7-9 with TRBJ2-7, with D possibly being TRBD1 or TRBD2 (8 bases each). Between the trimmed V and J ends, which lost 7 bases and 3 bases, there was a span of 19 bases. Germline-derived CDR1 and CDR2 are SEHNR and FQNEAQ (reference sequence). The CDR3 has 15 amino acids. This chain's CDR3 is CASTRGLAGVYEQYF. The CDR3 nucleotides read TGTGCCAGCACCAGGGGGCTAGCGGGCGTCTACGAGCAGTACTTC.

The chain couples TRBV29-1 to TRBJ1-1; 11 bases are shared with TRBD1. V was pared by 4 bases and J by 7 bases, with 5 bases of the junction left unmatched. The CDR3 sequence is 13 residues long. CDR1 and CDR2 from the germline V gene are SQVTM and ANQGSEA. CDR3 loop: CSVADRGLGEAFF. The CDR3 bases are TGCAGCGTTGCGGACAGGGGGCTGGGTGAAGCTTTCTTT.

The J gene is TRBJ1-4, the V gene TRBV18; weak D call: TRBD1 (6 bases). The V gene lost 3 bases and the J gene lost 8 bases, with 16 bases spanning the gap. The CDR3 is 15 amino acids. Germline V gives CDR1 KGHSH, CDR2 LQKENI. The CDR3 DNA sequence: TGTGCCAGCTCACCCTTCGACAGGTTGGAGGAAAAACTGTTTTTT. Translation gives CASSPFDRLEEKLFF.

This clone showed up just once. The genes are TRBV7-6 and TRBJ2-7; D perhaps matches TRBD1 (6 bases). Trimming took off 6 bases at V and 2 bases at J, with 17 bases between the two ends. Germline-derived CDR1 and CDR2 are SGHVS and FNYEAQ. The length of the CDR3 is 15 residues. CDR3: CASSQGTGPTYEQYF. The CDR3 DNA reads as TGTGCCAGCAGTCAGGGTACAGGGCCCACCTACGAGCAGTACTTC.

The chain couples TRBV19 to TRBJ1-2, with D unclear. CDR3 size: 16 residues. Germline lookup yields CDR1 LNHDA and CDR2 SQIVND (reference sequence). Deletions cut 3 bases from V and 0 bases from J, with 14 bases between. CDR3 in DNA: TGTGCCAGTAGTATCCATGAGGGCAGACCTAACTATGGCTACACCTTC. It yields the protein CASSIHEGRPNYGYTF.

J is TRBJ2-7 and V is TRBV5-4; TRBD1 matches at 8 bases. Unmatched junction bases numbered 9, after V lost 4 bases and J lost 0 bases. The germline CDR1 and CDR2 sequences are SGHNT and YYREEE (reference sequence). CDR3 length: 16 amino acids. CDR3 region: CASSHDRTGPSYEQYF. The CDR3 DNA is TGTGCCAGCAGCCATGACCGGACAGGGCCCTCCTACGAGCAGTACTTC.

The gene calls are TRBV4-3 and TRBJ2-6; tentative D call: TRBD1 (6 bases). This CDR3 is built from 19 residues. The V end lost 3 bases, the J end lost 2 bases, and 20 bases lay between the germline ends. CDR1 is LGHNA and CDR2 is YSLEER in the germline V gene. CDR3 DNA sequence: TGCGCCAGCAGCCACGAACCGCCGGCAGGGGCTGCTGGGGCCAACGTCCTGACTTTC. It yields the protein CASSHEPPAGAAGANVLTF.

The chain has TRBV7-2 and TRBJ2-7, with 9 positions matching TRBD1. V shed 1 base and J 5 bases; nucleotides not matched to a gene: 3. CDR3 length equals 14 residues. Germline V lookup: CDR1 SGHTA, CDR2 FQGNSA. The CDR3 DNA sequence: TGTGCCAGCAGCTTAGTGGGACAGGGCCACGAGCAGTACTTC. It is translated as CASSLVGQGHEQYF.

The chain combines TRBV4-2 with TRBJ2-7; no clear D gene. Deletions cut 1 base from V and 6 bases from J, with 10 bases between. This CDR3 has 13 residues. Looked up from germline, CDR1 is LGHNA and CDR2 is YNFKEQ. Written as DNA, the CDR3 is TGTGCCAGCAGCCAAGTCCCTGTATCCGAGCAGTACTTC. This codes for CASSQVPVSEQYF.

This clone is a singleton in its sample. V gene TRBV6-5 combines with J gene TRBJ2-7, with 10 bases aligning to TRBD1. V dropped 6 bases and J dropped 3; count of bases not matched to a gene: 2. There are 13 residues in the CDR3. Germline CDR1 MNHEY, CDR2 SVGAGI. This CDR3 is CASRRTGGYEQYF. CDR3 coding DNA: TGTGCCAGCAGACGGACAGGGGGCTACGAGCAGTACTTC.

This clone was seen a few times. The chain links TRBV16 to TRBJ1-4; D may be TRBD1 (6 bases). Germline V gene data show CDR1 as KGHSY and CDR2 as FQNENV. This CDR3 spans 18 amino acids. Between the trimmed V and J ends, which lost 0 bases and 8 bases, there was a span of 22 bases. DNA of the CDR3: TGTGCCAGCAGCCAATCAGACGGGGGCGAGGGTGGCGGAGAAAAACTGTTTTTT. Amino acids: CASSQSDGGEGGGEKLFF.

The gene calls are TRBV9 and TRBJ1-1; D might be TRBD1 (5 bases). The V gene lost 0 bases and the J gene lost 4 bases, with 13 bases spanning the gap. The CDR3 has 15 amino acids. CDR1 is SGDLS and CDR2 is YYNGEE in the germline V gene. The CDR3 spells CASSVGAMGGTEAFF. DNA of the CDR3: TGTGCCAGCAGCGTAGGGGCCATGGGGGGCACTGAAGCTTTCTTT.

V usage is TRBV4-3 and J usage is TRBJ1-1; D gene uncertain. The germline gives CDR1 LGHNA, CDR2 YSLEER. V dropped 0 bases and J dropped 11 bases, with 22 bases sitting between them. The CDR3 totals 16 residues. CDR3 DNA sequence: TGCGCCAGCAGCCAAGAAATCACTTCTGGATCCCCGGGGGCTTTCTTT. Encoded protein: CASSQEITSGSPGAFF.

This sequence joins TRBV18 and TRBJ2-6; D uncertain. The CDR3 covers 14 residues. V lost 0 bases, J lost 4 bases, and 4 bases lay in between. CDR1 and CDR2 (germline): KGHSH, LQKENI. The CDR3, as DNA: TGTGCCAGCTCACCACCGTCCGGGGCCAACGTCCTGACTTTC. It specifies CASSPPSGANVLTF.